Given below is one TCR beta chain in context. Its target is not known. The germline V gene has CDR1 MGHRA and CDR2 YSYEKL. V gave up 0 bases and J gave up 4 bases; unmatched junction bases: 7. The CDR3 length is 16 residues. This entry is derived from a study of T cell responses to AZD1222 COVID-19 vaccine. Profiled with immunoSEQ multiplex PCR; TCRdb holds only in-frame clones, not every one. The sample has around 81,000 clones, around 93% seen once. The study, taken as a whole, reports: At 160-218 and 743-854, vaccine-associated CD4 TCRs were dominant, and they spanned spike. AZD1222 recipients seropositive at baseline numbered only six or seven. Donor demographics were predominantly white British with a female majority; clonal diversity may be underestimated.

The TCR was taken from an adult who received the AZD1222 COVID-19 vaccine. The chain recombines TRBV4-1 with TRBJ2-7, with TRBD2 identical over 9 bases. The sequences come from peripheral blood, collected 28 days after the second AZD1222 dose. In DNA form, the CDR3 reads TGCGCCAGCAGCCAAGATAGGCTAGCGGGGATTTACGAGCAGTACTTC. The encoded protein is CASSQDRLAGIYEQYF.